This entry concerns a single TCR beta chain. Antigen specificity is unknown. Second-dose schedules of about 4 or about 12 weeks were combined. With V trimmed by 3 bases and J by 8 bases, 8 bases remained unmatched. The CDR3 totals 15 residues. Germline-derived CDR1 and CDR2 are LNHDA and SQIVND (reference sequence). The sample originates from a study of T cell responses to AZD1222 COVID-19 vaccine. Overall study results and limits: Just a handful of AZD1222 recipients tested seropositive at baseline. Mapped onto spike, vaccine-associated CD4 TCRs spanned it and were dominant at 160-218 and 743-854. Targets within unmutated variant regions were reportedly found for nearly half of spike-specific TCRs.

Only in-frame clones appear in the TCRdb table, and some are missing; sequencing was by immunoSEQ multiplex PCR. This table holds nearly 55,000 clones, around 89% found once. The sample was peripheral blood, taken 28 days after the second AZD1222 dose. The clonotype originates from an adult who received the AZD1222 COVID-19 vaccine. The chain combines TRBV19 with TRBJ2-3, with 10 bases matching TRBD2. The CDR3 spells CASSIMASGSLTQYF. Here the CDR3 DNA reads TGTGCCAGTAGTATCATGGCTAGCGGGAGTCTTACGCAGTATTTT. The full variable domain, its missing parts supplied by reference TRBV19 and TRBJ2-3, is DGGITQSPKYLFRKEGQNVTLSCEQNLNHDAMYWYRQDPGQGLRLIYYSQIVNDFQKGDIAEGYSVSREKKESFPLTVTSAQKNPTAFYLCASSIMASGSLTQYFGPGTRLTVL.